This T cell receptor (beta chain) emerged from a study of lymphopenia after photon versus proton radiotherapy. Study-level results: Relative stability marked proton patients; photon patients lost diversity and naive cells.

Repertoires were generated with immunoSEQ multiplex PCR, while TCRdb's copy carries only in-frame clones and drops some. The profile shows about 70,000 clones, over 70% of them singletons. This clone has only one observation. Its antigen is not known. This specimen was peripheral blood, taken from a patient treated with proton-based radiotherapy. This TCR was recovered from an elderly man with esophageal cancer.

Written as DNA, the CDR3 is TGCGCCAGCAGCGTTGACTATAATGAGCAGTTCTTC. Its protein is CASSVDYNEQFF. The chain recombines TRBV5-1 with TRBJ2-1; TRBD2 might be the D (5 bases). V lost 4 bases, J lost 7 bases, and 9 bases lay in between. Germline-derived CDR1 and CDR2 are SGHRS and YFSETQ. The CDR3 extends over 12 amino acids.